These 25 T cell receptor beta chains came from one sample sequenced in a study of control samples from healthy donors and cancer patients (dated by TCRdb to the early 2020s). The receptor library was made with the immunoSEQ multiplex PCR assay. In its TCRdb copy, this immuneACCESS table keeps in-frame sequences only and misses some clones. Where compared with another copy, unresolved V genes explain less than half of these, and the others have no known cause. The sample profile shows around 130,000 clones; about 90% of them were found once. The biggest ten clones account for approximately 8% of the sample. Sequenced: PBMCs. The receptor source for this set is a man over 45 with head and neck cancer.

The CDR3 sequence: CASSPGQGPNSPLHF. The CDR3 DNA reads as TGTGCCAGTAGTCCGGGACAGGGACCAAATTCACCCCTCCACTTT. The chain couples TRBV19 to TRBJ1-6; TRBD1 aligns across 9 bases. After removal of 5 bases from V and 7 bases from J, the junction contained 6 bases not matched to a gene. Germline lookup yields CDR1 LNHDA and CDR2 SQIVND (reference sequence). CDR3 length: 15 amino acids.

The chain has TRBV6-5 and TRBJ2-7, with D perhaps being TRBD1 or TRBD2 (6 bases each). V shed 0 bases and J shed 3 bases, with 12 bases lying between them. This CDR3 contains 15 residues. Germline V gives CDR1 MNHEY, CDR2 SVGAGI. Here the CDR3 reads CASSYSSGAVYEQYF. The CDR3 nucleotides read TGTGCCAGCAGTTACTCATCGGGGGCAGTCTACGAGCAGTACTTC.

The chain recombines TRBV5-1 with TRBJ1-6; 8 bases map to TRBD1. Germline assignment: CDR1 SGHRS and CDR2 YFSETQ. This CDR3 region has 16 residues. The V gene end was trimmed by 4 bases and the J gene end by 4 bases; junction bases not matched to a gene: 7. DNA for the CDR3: TGCGCCAGCAGCAAGGGACAGGAGACGTATAATTCACCCCTCCACTTT. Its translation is CASSKGQETYNSPLHF.

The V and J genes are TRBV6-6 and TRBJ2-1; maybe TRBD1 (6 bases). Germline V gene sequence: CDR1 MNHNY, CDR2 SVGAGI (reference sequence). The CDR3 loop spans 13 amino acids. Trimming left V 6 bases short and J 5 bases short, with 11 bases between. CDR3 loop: CASRKRQDNEQFF. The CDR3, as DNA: TGTGCCAGCAGGAAGAGACAGGACAATGAGCAGTTCTTC.

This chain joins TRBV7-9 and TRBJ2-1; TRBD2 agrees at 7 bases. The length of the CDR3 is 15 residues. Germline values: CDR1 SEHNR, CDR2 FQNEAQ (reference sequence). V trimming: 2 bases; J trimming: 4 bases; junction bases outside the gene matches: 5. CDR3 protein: CASSLFAGAYNEQFF. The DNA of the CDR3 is TGTGCCAGCAGCTTATTTGCGGGAGCTTACAATGAGCAGTTCTTC. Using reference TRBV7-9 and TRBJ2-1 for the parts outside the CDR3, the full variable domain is DTGVSQNPRHKITKRGQNVTFRCDPISEHNRLYWYRQTLGQGPEFLTYFQNEAQLEKSRLLSDRFSAERPKGSFSTLEIQRTEQGDSAMYLCASSLFAGAYNEQFFGPGTRLTVL.

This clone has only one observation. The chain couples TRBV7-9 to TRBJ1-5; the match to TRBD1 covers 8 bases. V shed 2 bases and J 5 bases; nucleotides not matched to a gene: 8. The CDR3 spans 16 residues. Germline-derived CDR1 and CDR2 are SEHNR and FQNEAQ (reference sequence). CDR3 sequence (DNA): TGTGCCAGCAGCTTAAAGAGAACGACAGGGGATCAGCCCCAGCATTTT. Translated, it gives CASSLKRTTGDQPQHF.

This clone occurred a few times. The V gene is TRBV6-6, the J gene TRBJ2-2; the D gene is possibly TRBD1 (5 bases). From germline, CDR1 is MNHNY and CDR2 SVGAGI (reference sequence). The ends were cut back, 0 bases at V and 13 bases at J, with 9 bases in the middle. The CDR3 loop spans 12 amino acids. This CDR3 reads CASSYSKGRLFF. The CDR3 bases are TGTGCCAGCAGTTACTCGAAGGGGCGGCTGTTTTTT.

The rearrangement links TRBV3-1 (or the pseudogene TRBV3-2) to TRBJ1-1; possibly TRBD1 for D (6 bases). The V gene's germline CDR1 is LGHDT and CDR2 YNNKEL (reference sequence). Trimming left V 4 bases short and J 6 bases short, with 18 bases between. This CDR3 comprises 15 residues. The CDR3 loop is CASSLNGAGAAEAFF. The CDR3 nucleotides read TGTGCCAGCAGCCTCAATGGTGCGGGGGCGGCTGAAGCTTTCTTT.

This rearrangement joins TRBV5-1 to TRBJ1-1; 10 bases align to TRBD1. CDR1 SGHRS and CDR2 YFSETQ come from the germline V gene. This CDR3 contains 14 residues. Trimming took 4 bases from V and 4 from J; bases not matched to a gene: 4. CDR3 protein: CASSVGQGSTEAFF. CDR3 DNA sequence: TGCGCCAGCAGCGTGGGACAGGGGAGCACTGAAGCTTTCTTT.

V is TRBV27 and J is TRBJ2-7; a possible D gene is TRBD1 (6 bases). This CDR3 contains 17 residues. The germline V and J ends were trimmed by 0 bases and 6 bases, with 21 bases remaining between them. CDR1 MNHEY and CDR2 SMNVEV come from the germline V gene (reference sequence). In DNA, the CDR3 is TGTGCCAGCAGTTTATCGGTGGAAGACAGGTTCCTATCCGAGCAGTACTTC. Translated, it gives CASSLSVEDRFLSEQYF.

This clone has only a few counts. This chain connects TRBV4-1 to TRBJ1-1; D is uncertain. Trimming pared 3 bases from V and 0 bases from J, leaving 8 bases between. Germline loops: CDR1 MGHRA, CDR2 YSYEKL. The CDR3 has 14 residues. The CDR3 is CASSQGPLNTEAFF. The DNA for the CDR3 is TGCGCCAGCAGCCAGGGTCCCCTGAACACTGAAGCTTTCTTT.

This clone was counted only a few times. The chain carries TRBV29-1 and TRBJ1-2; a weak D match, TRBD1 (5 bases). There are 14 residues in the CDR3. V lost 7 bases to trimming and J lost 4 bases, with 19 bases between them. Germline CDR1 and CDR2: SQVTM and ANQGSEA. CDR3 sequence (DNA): TGCAGCGCTCCCCTTGCCAGGGCCCCCTATGGCTACACCTTC. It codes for CSAPLARAPYGYTF. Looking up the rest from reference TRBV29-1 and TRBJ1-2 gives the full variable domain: SAVISQKPSRDICQRGTSLTIQCQVDSQVTMMFWYRQQPGQSLTLIATANQGSEATYESGFVIDKFPISRPNLTFSTLTVSNMSPEDSSIYLCSAPLARAPYGYTFGSGTRLTVV.

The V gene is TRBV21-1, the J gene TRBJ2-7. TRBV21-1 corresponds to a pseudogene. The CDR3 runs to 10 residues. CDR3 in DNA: TGTGCCACTCGTCTGGTCGAGCAGTACTTC. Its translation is CATRLVEQYF.

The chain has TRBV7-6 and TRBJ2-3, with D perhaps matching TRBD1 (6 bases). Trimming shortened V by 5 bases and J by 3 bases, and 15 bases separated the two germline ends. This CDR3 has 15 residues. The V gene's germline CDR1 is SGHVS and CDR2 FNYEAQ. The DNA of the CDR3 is TGTGCCAGCAGCGGACGTATAACAGGGACAGATACGCAGTATTTT. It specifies CASSGRITGTDTQYF. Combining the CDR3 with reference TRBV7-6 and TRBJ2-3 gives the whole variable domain GAGVSQSPRYKVTKRGQDVALRCDPISGHVSLYWYRQALGQGPEFLTYFNYEAQQDKSGLPNDRFSAERPEGSISTLTIQRTEQRDSAMYRCASSGRITGTDTQYFGPGTRLTVL.

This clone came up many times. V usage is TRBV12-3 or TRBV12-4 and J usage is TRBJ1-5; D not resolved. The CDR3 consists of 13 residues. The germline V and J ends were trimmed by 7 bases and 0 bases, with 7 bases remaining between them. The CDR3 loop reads CASNVNSNQPQHF. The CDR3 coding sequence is TGTGCCAGCAATGTTAATAGCAATCAGCCCCAGCATTTT.

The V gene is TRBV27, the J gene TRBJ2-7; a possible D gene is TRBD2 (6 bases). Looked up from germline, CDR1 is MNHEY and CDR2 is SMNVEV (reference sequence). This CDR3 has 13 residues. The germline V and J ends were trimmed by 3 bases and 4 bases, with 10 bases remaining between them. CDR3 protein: CASSLVGTYEQYF. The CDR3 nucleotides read TGTGCCAGCAGTTTGGTAGGGACTTACGAGCAGTACTTC.

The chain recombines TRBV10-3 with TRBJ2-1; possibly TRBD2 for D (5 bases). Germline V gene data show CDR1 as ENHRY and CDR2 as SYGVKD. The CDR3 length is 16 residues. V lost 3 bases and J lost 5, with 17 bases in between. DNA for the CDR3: TGTGCCATCAGTGACCGGACCGGAGGAGTGAACAATGAGCAGTTCTTC. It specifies CAISDRTGGVNNEQFF.

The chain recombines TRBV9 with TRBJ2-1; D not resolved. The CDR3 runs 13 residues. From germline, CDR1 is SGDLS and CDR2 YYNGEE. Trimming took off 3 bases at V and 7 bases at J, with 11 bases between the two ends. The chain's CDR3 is CASSARLKNEQFF. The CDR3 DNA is TGTGCCAGCAGCGCCCGCCTTAAAAATGAGCAGTTCTTC.

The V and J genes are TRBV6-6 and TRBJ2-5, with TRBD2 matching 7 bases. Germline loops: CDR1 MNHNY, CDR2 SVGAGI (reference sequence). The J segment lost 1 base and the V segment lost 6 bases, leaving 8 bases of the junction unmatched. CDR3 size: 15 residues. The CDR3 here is CASSQGLAVQETQYF. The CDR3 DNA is TGTGCCAGCAGCCAAGGGCTAGCGGTCCAAGAGACCCAGTACTTC.

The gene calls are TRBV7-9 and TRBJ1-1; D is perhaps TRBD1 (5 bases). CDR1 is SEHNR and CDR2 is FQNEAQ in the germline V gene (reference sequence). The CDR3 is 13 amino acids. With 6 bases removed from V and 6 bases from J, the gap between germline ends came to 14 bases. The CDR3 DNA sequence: TGTGCCAGCAGGAATCAGGGAAATTCTGAAGCTTTCTTT. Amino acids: CASRNQGNSEAFF.

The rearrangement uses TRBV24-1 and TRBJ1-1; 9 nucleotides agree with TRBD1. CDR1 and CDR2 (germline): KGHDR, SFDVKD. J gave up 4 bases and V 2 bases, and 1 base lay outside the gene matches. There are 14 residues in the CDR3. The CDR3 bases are TGTGCCACCAGTGATTCGACAGGGGGCACTGAAGCTTTCTTT. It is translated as CATSDSTGGTEAFF.

DNA for the CDR3: TGTGCCAGCAGTTACTCGGTCCGGACAGGGGGAAACACCATATATTTT. Amino acids: CASSYSVRTGGNTIYF. J is TRBJ1-3 and V is TRBV6-5; TRBD1 matches at 8 bases. Trimming took 0 bases from V and 4 from J; bases not matched to a gene: 5. CDR1 is MNHEY, CDR2 SVGAGI, per germline. The CDR3 contains 16 residues.

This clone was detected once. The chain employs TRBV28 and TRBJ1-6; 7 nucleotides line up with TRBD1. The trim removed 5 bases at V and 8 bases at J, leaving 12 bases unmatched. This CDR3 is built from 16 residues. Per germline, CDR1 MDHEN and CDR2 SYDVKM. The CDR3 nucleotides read TGTGCCAGCAGTGCGATAGGGGGCCAAGTTGATTCACCCCTCCACTTT. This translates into CASSAIGGQVDSPLHF.

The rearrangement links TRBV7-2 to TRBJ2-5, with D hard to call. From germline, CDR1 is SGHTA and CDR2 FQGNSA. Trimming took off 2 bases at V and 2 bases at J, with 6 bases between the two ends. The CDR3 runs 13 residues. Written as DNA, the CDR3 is TGTGCCAGCAGCTTATCCAGACAAGAGACCCAGTACTTC. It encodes CASSLSRQETQYF. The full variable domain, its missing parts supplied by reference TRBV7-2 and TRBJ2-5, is GAGVSQSPSNKVTEKGKDVELRCDPISGHTALYWYRQSLGQGLEFLIYFQGNSAPDKSGLPSDRFSAERTGGSVSTLTIQRTQQEDSAVYLCASSLSRQETQYFGPGTRLLVL.

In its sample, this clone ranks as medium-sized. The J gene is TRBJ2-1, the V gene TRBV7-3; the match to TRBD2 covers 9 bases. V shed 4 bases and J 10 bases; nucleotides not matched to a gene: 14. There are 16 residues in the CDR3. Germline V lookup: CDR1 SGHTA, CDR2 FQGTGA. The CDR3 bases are TGTGCCAGCAGCTCCCTTAGCGGGGGACGTAATGGGGAGCAGTTCTTC. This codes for CASSSLSGGRNGEQFF. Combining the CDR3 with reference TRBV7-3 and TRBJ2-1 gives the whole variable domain GAGVSQTPSNKVTEKGKYVELRCDPISGHTALYWYRQSLGQGPEFLIYFQGTGAADDSGLPNDRFFAVRPEGSVSTLKIQRTERGDSAVYLCASSSLSGGRNGEQFFGPGTRLTVL.